Sequencing of this TCR beta chain was carried out in a study of OX40 agonist ivuxolimab in advanced cancers. Study-level information: Prior checkpoint blockade (anti-PD-1, anti-PD-L1 or anti-CTLA-4) was permitted; approximately 40% had it. Findings and caveats of the study: The antigen specificity of the peripheral T cells (those that were expanded) was not determined. Some nonresponders also had low normalized T-cell clonal expansion. The CD4+ and CD8+ T cells in the blood had expanded clonally by week 6 at 0.1 to 3.0 mg/kg.

To note about this clone: What it binds is unknown.

V shed 2 bases and J shed 4 bases, with 9 bases lying between them. This CDR3 is 13 amino acids long. Germline loops: CDR1 SGHRS, CDR2 YFSETQ. Data came from immunoSEQ multiplex PCR; TCRdb stores just in-frame clones and leaves some out. The table records roughly 60,000 clones, 80% to 90% of them present only once. The V gene is TRBV5-1, the J gene TRBJ1-1; D gene uncertain. This receptor was taken from an adult with an advanced solid tumor such as melanoma, head and neck, liver or kidney cancer. Here the sequenced sample was CD4+ or CD8+ T cells sorted from blood, taken in a trial of the OX40 agonist ivuxolimab. The CDR3 is CASSLGMGTEAFF. The CDR3, as DNA: TGCGCCAGCAGCTTAGGAATGGGCACTGAAGCTTTCTTT.